This T cell receptor (beta chain) was found in a study of cytomegalovirus exposure and HLA in healthy donors. Primers for the PCR totalled 60 Vbeta and 13 Jbeta. Sequenced by immunoSEQ multiplex PCR; TCRdb stores in-frame clones only, minus some. The sample has more than 95,000 clones, about 78% seen once. The CDR3 spans 14 residues. CDR1 is SQVTM, CDR2 ANQGSEA, per germline. The germline V and J ends were trimmed by 1 base and 2 bases, with 12 bases remaining between them. Study observations and caveats: Analyses of presence and absence presupposed an approximately uniform sequencing depth across donors.

In regard to this clone: No antigen is known for it.

The chain couples TRBV29-1 to TRBJ2-7; no definite D call. Input material: PBMCs. This clonotype was sampled from a female donor in good health and CMV-seronegative. The CDR3 protein is CSVEGKQTAYEQYF. The CDR3, as DNA: TGCAGCGTTGAAGGGAAACAGACCGCCTACGAGCAGTACTTC.